This TCR beta chain was obtained from a study of beta chain features in type 1 diabetes. Study results and caveats: HLA effects on TCRB rearrangement stayed unresolved here.

Populations obtained by sorting all exceeded 95% purity. This clone was picked up a small number of times. Its antigen is unknown. All of the isolated RNA was reverse transcribed, so expressed TCRB transcripts were sequenced. Method: immunoSEQ multiplex PCR; TCRdb's copy keeps in-frame clones and lacks some. The table lists about 140,000 clones, 9.5% to 10% of them singletons, with 0.5% to 0.65% in the top ten. This receptor was taken from a middle-aged woman in good health. The sample comprised central memory CD4+ T cells from blood.

The CDR3 here is CASSYAGGGNYGYTF. For the CDR3, the DNA is TGTGCCAGCAGTTACGCCGGAGGCGGCAACTATGGCTACACCTTC. The V gene is TRBV6-5, the J gene TRBJ1-2; D ambiguous. Germline V lookup: CDR1 MNHEY, CDR2 SVGAGI. V dropped 2 bases and J dropped 2 bases, with 12 bases sitting between them. The CDR3 runs 15 residues.